Here is one T cell receptor beta chain with its context. Antigen specificity is unknown. Repertoires were generated with immunoSEQ multiplex PCR, while TCRdb's copy carries only in-frame clones and drops some. Of 84,000 or so clones in the sample, approximately 95% were seen once. The sample comes from a study of OX40 agonist ivuxolimab in advanced cancers. Study background: Earlier treatment with anti-PD-1, anti-PD-L1 or anti-CTLA-4 was permitted, and around 43% had received some.

Findings of the study overall: Some nonresponders also had low normalized T-cell clonal expansion. CD8+ T cells averaged more expanded clones than CD4+.

The sequence derives from an adult with an advanced solid tumor such as melanoma, head and neck, liver or kidney cancer. The sequenced sample was CD4+ or CD8+ T cells sorted from blood, obtained in a trial of the OX40 agonist ivuxolimab.

The CDR3 sequence: CASSQAGELFF. The CDR3 DNA follows: TGCGCCAGCAGCCAAGCCGGGGAGCTGTTTTTT. The gene calls are TRBV4-1 and TRBJ2-2; D gene uncertain. V dropped 1 base and J dropped 6 bases, with 0 bases sitting between them. CDR3 length: 11 residues. The V gene's germline CDR1 is MGHRA and CDR2 YSYEKL.